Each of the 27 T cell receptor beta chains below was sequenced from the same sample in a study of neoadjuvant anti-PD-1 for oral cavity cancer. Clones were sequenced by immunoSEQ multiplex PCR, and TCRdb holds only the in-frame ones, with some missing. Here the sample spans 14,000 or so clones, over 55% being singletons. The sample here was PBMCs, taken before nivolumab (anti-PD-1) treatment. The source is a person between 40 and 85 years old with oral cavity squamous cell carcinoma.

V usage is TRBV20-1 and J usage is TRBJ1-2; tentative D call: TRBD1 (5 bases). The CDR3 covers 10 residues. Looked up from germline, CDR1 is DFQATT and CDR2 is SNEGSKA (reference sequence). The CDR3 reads CGTVNYGYTF. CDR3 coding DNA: TGCGGGACGGTAAACTATGGCTACACCTTC.

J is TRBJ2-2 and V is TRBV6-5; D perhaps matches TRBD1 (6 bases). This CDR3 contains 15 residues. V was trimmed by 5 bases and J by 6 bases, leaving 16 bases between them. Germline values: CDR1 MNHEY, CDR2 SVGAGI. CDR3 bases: TGTGCCAGCAGTCCCCGGACAGAAGGTGCCGGGGAGCTGTTTTTT. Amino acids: CASSPRTEGAGELFF.

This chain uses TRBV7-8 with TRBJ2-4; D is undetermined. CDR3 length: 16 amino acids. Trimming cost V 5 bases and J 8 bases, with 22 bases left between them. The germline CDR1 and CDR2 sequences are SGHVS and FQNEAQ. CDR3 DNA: TGTGCCAGCAGCCCTTTGTTGTGGGATCTCGGTTACATTCAGTACTTC. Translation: CASSPLLWDLGYIQYF.

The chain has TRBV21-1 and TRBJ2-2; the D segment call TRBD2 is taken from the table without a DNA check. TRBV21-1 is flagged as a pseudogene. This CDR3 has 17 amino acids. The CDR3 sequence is CASSKARGDEDTGELFF. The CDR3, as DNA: TGTGCCAGCAGCAAAGCGCGCGGCGACGAGGACACCGGGGAGCTGTTTTTT.

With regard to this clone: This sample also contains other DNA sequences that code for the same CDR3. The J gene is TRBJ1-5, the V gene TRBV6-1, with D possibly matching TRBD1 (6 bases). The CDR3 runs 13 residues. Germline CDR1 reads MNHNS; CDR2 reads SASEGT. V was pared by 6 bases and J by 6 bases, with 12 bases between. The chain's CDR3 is CASSAGAGQPQHF. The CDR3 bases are TGTGCCAGCAGCGCAGGGGCTGGTCAGCCCCAGCATTTT.

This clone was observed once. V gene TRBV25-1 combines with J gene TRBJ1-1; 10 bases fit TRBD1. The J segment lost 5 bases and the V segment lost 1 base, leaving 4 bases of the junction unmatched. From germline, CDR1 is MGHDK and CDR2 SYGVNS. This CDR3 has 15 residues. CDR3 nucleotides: TGTGCCAGCAGTGAATTTGGACAGGGGGAGACTGAAGCTTTCTTT. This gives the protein CASSEFGQGETEAFF.

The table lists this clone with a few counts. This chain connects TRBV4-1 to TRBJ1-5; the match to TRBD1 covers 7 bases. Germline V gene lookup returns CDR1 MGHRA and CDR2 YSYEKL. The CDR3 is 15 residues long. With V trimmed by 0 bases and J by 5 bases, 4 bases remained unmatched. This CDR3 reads CASSQDGQGDQPQHF. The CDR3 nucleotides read TGCGCCAGCAGCCAAGATGGGCAGGGGGATCAGCCCCAGCATTTT.

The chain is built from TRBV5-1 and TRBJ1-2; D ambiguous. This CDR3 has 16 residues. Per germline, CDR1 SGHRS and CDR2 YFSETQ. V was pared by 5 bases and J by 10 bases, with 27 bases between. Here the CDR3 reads CASSQTGPGLTIDYTF. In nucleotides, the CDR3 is TGCGCCAGCAGTCAGACCGGGCCCGGGTTAACTATTGACTACACCTTC.

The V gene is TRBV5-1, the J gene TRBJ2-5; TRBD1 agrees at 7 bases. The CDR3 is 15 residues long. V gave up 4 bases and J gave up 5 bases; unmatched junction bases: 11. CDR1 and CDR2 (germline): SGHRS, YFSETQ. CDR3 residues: CASSEGAVSRETQYF. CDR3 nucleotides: TGCGCCAGCAGCGAGGGGGCAGTGTCGCGTGAGACCCAGTACTTC.

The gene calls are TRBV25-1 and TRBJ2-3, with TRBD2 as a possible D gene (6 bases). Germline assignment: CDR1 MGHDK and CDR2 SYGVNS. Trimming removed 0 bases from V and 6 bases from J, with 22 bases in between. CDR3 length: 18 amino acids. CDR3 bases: TGTGCCAGCAGTGAATATACGAGAGTTGGATTAGGAGGGGATACGCAGTATTTT. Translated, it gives CASSEYTRVGLGGDTQYF.

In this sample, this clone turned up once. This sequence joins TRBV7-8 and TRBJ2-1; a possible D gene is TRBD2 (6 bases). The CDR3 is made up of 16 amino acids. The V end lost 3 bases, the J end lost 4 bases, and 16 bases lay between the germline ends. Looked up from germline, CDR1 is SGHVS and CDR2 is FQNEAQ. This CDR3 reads CASSFPAGTSYNEQFF. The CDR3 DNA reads TGTGCCAGCAGCTTTCCCGCCGGGACTTCTTACAATGAGCAGTTCTTC.

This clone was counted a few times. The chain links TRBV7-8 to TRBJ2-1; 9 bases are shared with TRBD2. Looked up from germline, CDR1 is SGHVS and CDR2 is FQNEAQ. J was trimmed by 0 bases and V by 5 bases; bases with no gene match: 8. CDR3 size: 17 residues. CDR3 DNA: TGTGCCAGCAGCCCATCGTTTAGCGGGAGCTCCTACAATGAGCAGTTCTTC. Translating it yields CASSPSFSGSSYNEQFF.

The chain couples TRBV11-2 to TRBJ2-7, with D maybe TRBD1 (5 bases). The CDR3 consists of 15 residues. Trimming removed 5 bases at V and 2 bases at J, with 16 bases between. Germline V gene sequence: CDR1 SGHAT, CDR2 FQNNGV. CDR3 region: CASSPSWTRAYEQYF. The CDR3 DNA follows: TGTGCCAGCAGCCCATCCTGGACCAGGGCCTACGAGCAGTACTTC.

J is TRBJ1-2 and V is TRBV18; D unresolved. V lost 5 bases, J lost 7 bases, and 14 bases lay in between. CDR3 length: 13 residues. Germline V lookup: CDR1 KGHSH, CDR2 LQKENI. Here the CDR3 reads CASSKFTEGGYTF. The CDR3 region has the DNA TGTGCCAGCTCAAAGTTCACGGAGGGTGGCTACACCTTC.

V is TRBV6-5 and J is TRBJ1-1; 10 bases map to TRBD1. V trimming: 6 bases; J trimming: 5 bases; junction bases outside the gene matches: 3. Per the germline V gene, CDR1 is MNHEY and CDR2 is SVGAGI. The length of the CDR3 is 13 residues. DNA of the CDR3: TGTGCCAGCAGCGACAGGGGGCGGACTGAAGCTTTCTTT. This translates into CASSDRGRTEAFF.

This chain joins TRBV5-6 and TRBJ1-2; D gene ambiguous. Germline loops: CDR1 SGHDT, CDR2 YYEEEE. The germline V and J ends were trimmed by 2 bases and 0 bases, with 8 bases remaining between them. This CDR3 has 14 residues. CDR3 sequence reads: CASSLAHPNYGYTF. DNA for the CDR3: TGTGCCAGCAGCTTAGCACATCCTAACTATGGCTACACCTTC.

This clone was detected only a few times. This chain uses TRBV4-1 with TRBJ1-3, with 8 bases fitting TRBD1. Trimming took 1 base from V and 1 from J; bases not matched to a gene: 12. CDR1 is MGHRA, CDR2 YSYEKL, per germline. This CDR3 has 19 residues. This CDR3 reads CASSQGPLGTGYSGNTIYF. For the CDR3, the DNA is TGCGCCAGCAGCCAAGGTCCGTTGGGGACAGGCTATTCTGGAAACACCATATATTTT.

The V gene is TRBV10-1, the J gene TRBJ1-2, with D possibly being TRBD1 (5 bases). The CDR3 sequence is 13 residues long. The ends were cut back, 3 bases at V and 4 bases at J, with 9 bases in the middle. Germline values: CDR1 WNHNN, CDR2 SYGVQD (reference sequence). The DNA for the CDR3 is TGCGCCAGCAGTGAAAACAGGCTCTATGGCTACACCTTC. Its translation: CASSENRLYGYTF.

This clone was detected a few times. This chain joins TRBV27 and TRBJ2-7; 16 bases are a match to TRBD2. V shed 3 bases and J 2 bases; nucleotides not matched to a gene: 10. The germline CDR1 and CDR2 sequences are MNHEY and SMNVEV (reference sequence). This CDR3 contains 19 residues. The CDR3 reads CASSFTSGLAGGPAYEQYF. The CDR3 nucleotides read TGTGCCAGCAGTTTCACATCGGGACTAGCGGGAGGGCCTGCCTACGAGCAGTACTTC.

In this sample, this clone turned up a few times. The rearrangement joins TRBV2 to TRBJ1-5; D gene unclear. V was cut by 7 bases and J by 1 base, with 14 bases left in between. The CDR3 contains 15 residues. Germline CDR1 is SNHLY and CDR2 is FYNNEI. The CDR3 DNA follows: TGTGCCAGCAAGGAAATGGGTTGGAGCAATCAGCCCCAGCATTTT. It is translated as CASKEMGWSNQPQHF.

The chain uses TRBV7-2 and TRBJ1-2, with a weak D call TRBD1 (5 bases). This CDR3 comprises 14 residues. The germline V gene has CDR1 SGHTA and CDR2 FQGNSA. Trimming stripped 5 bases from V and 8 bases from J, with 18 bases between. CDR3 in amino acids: CASSLDIQSRGYTF. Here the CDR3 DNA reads TGTGCCAGCAGCCTGGACATCCAATCTCGGGGCTACACCTTC.

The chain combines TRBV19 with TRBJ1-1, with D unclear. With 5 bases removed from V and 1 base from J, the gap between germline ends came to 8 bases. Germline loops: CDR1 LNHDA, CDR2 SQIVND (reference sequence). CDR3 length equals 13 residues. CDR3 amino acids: CASSSTANTEAFF. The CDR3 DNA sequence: TGTGCCAGTAGTTCGACGGCGAACACTGAAGCTTTCTTT.

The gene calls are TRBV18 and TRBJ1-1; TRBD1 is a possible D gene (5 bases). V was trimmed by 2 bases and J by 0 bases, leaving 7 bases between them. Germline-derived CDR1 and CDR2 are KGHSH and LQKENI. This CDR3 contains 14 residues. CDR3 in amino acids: CASSPDRLNTEAFF. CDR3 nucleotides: TGTGCCAGCTCACCAGACAGATTGAACACTGAAGCTTTCTTT.

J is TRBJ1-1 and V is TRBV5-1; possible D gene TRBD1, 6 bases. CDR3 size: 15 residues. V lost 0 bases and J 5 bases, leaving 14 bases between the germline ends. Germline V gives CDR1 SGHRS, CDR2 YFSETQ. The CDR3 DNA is TGCGCCAGCAGCTTGGGGGCAGGGGTCGGAACTGAAGCTTTCTTT. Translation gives CASSLGAGVGTEAFF.

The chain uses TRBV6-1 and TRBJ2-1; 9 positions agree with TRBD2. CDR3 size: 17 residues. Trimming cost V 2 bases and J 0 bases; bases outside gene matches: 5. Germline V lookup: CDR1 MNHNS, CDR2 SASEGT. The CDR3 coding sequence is TGTGCCAGCAGTGAACGGAGCGGGAGGACCTCCTACAATGAGCAGTTCTTC. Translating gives CASSERSGRTSYNEQFF.

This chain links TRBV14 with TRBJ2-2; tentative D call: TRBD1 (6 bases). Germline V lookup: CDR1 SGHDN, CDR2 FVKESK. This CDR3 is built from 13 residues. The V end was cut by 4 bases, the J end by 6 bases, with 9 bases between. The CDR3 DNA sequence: TGTGCCAGCAGCCTTAACAGGGCCGGGGAGCTGTTTTTT. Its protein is CASSLNRAGELFF.

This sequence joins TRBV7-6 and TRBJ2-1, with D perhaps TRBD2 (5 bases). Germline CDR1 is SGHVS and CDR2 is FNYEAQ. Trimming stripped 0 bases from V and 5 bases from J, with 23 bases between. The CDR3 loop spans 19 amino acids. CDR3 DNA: TGTGCCAGCAGCTTAGCAAGAACTAAAGACGGAGGTACAAACAATGAGCAGTTCTTC. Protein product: CASSLARTKDGGTNNEQFF.